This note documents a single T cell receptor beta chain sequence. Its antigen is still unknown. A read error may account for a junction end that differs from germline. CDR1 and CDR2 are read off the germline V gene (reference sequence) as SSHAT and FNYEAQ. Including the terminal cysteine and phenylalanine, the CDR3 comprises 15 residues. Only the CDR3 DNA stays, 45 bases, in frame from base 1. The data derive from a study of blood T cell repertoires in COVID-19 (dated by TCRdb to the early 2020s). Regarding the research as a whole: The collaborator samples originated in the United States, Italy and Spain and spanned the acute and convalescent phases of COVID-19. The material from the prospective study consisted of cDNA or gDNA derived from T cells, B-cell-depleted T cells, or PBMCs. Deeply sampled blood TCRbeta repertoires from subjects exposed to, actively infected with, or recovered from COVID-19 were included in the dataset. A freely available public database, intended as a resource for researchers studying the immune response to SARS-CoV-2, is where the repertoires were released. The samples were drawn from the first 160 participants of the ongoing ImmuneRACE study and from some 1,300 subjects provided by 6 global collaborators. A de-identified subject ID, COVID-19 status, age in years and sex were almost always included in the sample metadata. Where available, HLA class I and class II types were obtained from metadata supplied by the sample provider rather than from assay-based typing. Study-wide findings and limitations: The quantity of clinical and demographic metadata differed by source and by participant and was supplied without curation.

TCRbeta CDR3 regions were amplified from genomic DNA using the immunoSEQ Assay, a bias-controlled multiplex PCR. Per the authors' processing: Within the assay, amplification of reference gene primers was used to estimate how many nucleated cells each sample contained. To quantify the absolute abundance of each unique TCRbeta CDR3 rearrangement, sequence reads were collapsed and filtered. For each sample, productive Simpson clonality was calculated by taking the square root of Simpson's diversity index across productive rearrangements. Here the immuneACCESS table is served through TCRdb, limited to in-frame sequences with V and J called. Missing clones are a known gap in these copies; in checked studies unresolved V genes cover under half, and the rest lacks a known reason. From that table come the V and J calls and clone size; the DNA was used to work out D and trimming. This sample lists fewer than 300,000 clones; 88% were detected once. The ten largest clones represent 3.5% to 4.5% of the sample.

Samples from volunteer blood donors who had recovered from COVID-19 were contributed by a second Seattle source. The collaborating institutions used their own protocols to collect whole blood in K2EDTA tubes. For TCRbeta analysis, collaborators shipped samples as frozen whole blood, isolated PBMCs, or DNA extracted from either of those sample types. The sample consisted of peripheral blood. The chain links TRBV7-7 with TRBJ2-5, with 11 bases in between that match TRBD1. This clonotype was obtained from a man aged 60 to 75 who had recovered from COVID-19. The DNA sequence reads TGTGCTAGCAGCTTAGGGACAGGGGGCCAAGAGACCCAGTACTTC. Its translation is CASSLGTGGQETQYF.